This TCR beta chain was captured in a study of cytomegalovirus exposure and HLA in healthy donors. This clone appeared a few times. Its antigen is undetermined. The PCR ran on 60 Vbeta and 13 Jbeta primers. The method was immunoSEQ multiplex PCR; TCRdb's version includes in-frame clones alone and lacks a portion of them. The sample records roughly 120,000 clones, approximately 58% being singletons. From germline, CDR1 is LNHDA and CDR2 SQIVND (reference sequence). Unmatched junction bases numbered 9, after V lost 4 bases and J lost 4 bases. The CDR3 is 16 amino acids. Study outcomes and limitations: The classifier was said to identify cytomegalovirus status with high specificity and sensitivity.

The TCR sequence derives from a young woman in good health and CMV-seronegative. The material sequenced was PBMCs. The rearrangement uses TRBV19 and TRBJ1-5; 8 nucleotides match TRBD1. CDR3 nucleotide sequence: TGTGCCAGTAGTAGCCCGGACAGGGTCCGTAATCAGCCCCAGCATTTT. Its protein product is CASSSPDRVRNQPQHF.